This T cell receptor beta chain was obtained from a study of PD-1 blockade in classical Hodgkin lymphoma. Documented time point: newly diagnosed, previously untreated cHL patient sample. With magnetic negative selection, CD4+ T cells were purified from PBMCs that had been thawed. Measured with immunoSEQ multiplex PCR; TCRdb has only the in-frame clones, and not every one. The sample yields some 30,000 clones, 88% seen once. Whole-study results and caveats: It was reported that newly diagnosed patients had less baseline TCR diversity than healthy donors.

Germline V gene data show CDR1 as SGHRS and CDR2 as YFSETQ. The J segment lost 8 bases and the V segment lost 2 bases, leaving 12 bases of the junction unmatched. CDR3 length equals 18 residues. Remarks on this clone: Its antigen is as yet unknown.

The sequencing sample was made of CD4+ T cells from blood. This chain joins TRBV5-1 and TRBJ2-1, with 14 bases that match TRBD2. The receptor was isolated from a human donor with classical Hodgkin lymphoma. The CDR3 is CASSLAPLTSGRADEQFF. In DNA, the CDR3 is TGCGCCAGCAGCTTAGCCCCTCTGACTAGCGGGAGGGCCGATGAGCAGTTCTTC.